This TCR beta chain was retrieved from a study of control samples from healthy donors and cancer patients. This CDR3 is built from 14 residues. Germline loops: CDR1 KGHSH, CDR2 LQKENI. The V end lost 3 bases, the J end lost 1 base, and 10 bases lay between the germline ends. Here immunoSEQ multiplex PCR was the method, and the copy in TCRdb shows in-frame clones only, minus some. Of roughly 150,000 clones detected, 93% appear once; the ten largest clones hold more than 5%. J is TRBJ2-7 and V is TRBV18; possible D gene TRBD1, 7 bases. Sequencing was carried out using blood. The clonotype comes from a man younger than 30 in good health. DNA for the CDR3: TGTGCCAGCTCACCGGCGGGACAGTCCTACGAGCAGTACTTC. Translation: CASSPAGQSYEQYF.